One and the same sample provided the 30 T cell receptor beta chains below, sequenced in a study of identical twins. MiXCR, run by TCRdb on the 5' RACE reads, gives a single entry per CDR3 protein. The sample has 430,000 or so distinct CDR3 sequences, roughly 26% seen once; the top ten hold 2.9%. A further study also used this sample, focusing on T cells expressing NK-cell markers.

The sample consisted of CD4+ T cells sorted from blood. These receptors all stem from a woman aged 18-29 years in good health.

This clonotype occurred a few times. This CDR3 reads CSASSVGGTEAFF. For the CDR3, the DNA is TGCAGTGCTAGTTCCGTAGGGGGGACTGAAGCTTTCTTT. This chain connects TRBV20-1 to TRBJ1-1; tentative D call: TRBD1 (6 bases). CDR3 size: 13 residues. Trimming pared 3 bases from V and 5 bases from J, leaving 13 bases between. In germline, CDR1 is DFQATT, CDR2 SNEGSKA (reference sequence).

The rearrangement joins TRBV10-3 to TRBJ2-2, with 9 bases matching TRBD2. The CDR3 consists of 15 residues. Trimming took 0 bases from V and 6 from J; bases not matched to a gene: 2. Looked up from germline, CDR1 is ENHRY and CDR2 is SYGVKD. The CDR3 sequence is CAISESSGRPGELFF. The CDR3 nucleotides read TGTGCCATCAGTGAGTCCAGCGGGAGGCCCGGGGAGCTGTTTTTT.

The CDR3 spells CASSEWASGTYEQYF. The CDR3 DNA is TGTGCCAGCAGTGAATGGGCTAGCGGGACCTACGAGCAGTACTTC. This chain connects TRBV25-1 to TRBJ2-7, with 9 bases matching TRBD2. Trimming took 1 base from V and 2 from J; bases not matched to a gene: 3. Germline V gene data show CDR1 as MGHDK and CDR2 as SYGVNS. The CDR3 spans 15 residues.

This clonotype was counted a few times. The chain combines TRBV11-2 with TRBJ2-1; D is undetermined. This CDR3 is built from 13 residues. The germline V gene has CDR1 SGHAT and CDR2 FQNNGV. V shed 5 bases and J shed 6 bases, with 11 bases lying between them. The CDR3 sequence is CASSQEMGNEQFF. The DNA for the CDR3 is TGTGCCAGCAGCCAAGAGATGGGCAATGAGCAGTTCTTC.

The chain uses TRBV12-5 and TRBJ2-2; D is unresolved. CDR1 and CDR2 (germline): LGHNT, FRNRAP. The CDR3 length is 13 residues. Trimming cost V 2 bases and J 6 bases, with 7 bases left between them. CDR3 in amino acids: CASGLSAPGELFF. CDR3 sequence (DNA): TGTGCTAGTGGTTTGTCGGCACCCGGGGAGCTGTTTTTT. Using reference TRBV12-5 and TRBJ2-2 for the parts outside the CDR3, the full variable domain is DARVTQTPRHKVTEMGQEVTMRCQPILGHNTVFWYRQTMMQGLELLAYFRNRAPLDDSGMPKDRFSAEMPDATLATLKIQPSEPRDSAVYFCASGLSAPGELFFGEGSRLTVL.

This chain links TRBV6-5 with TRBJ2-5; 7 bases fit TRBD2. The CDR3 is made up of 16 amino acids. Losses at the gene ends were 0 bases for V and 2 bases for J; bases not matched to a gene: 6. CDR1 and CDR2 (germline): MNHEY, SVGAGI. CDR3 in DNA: TGTGCCAGCAGTTACTCGACGGCTAGCGGACAAGAGACCCAGTACTTC. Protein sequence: CASSYSTASGQETQYF.

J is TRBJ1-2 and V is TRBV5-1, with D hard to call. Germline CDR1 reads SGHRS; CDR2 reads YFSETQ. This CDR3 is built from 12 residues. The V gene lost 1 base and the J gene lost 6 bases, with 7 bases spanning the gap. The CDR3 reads CASSLMRDGYTF. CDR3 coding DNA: TGCGCCAGCAGCTTGATGCGGGATGGCTACACCTTC.

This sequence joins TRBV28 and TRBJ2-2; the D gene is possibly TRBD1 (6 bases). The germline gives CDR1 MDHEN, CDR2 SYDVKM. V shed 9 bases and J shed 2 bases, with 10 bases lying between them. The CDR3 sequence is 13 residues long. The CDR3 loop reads CASFGTNTGELFF. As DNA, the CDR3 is TGTGCCAGTTTCGGGACAAACACCGGGGAGCTGTTTTTT.

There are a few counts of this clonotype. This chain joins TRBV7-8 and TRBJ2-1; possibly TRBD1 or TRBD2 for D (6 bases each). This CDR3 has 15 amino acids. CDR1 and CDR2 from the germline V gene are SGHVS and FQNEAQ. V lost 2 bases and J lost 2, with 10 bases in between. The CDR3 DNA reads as TGTGCCAGCAGCTTAAGGGGGGCTACCTACAATGAGCAGTTCTTC. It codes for CASSLRGATYNEQFF.

The chain's CDR3 is CASSGLQGAVYNEQFF. CDR3 DNA sequence: TGCGCCAGCAGCGGTTTACAGGGCGCGGTTTACAATGAGCAGTTCTTC. The V gene is TRBV5-1, the J gene TRBJ2-1, with a weak D call TRBD1 (6 bases). Germline V lookup: CDR1 SGHRS, CDR2 YFSETQ. Trimming pared 4 bases from V and 4 bases from J, leaving 18 bases between. The CDR3 is 16 amino acids.

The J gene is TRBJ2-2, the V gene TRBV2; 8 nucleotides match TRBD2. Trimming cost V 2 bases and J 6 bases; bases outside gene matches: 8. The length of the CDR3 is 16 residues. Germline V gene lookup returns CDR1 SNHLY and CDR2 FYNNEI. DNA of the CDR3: TGTGCCAGCAGTGAATGGTTGCGGGGGGACTCCGGGGAGCTGTTTTTT. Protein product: CASSEWLRGDSGELFF. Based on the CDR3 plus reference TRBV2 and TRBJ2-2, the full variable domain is EPEVTQTPSHQVTQMGQEVILRCVPISNHLYFYWYRQILGQKVEFLVSFYNNEISEKSEIFDDQFSVERPDGSNFTLKIRSTKLEDSAMYFCASSEWLRGDSGELFFGEGSRLTVL.

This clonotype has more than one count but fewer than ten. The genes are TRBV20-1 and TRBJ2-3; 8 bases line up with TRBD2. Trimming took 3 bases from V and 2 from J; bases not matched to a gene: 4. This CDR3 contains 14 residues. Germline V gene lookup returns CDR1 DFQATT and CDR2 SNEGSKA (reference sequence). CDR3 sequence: CSARAGGATDTQYF. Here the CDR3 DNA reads TGCAGTGCTAGGGCCGGGGGGGCCACAGATACGCAGTATTTT.

The CDR3 DNA follows: TGCGCCAGCAGCCCCTCCCTGACCTACGAGCAGTACTTC. As protein: CASSPSLTYEQYF. The chain couples TRBV4-3 to TRBJ2-7; D gene uncertain. Per germline, CDR1 LGHNA and CDR2 YSLEER. The CDR3 is 13 amino acids. Trimming pared 4 bases from V and 2 bases from J, leaving 9 bases between.

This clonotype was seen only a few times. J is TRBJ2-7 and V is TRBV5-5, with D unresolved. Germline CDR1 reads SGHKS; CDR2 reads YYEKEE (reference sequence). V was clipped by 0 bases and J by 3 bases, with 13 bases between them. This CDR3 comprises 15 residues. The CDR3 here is CASSLGTTDLYEQYF. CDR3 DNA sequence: TGTGCCAGCAGCTTGGGAACTACAGATCTCTACGAGCAGTACTTC. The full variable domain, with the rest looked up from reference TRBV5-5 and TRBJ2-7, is DAGVTQSPTHLIKTRGQQVTLRCSPISGHKSVSWYQQVLGQGPQFIFQYYEKEERGRGNFPDRFSARQFPNYSSELNVNALLLGDSALYLCASSLGTTDLYEQYFGPGTRLTVT.

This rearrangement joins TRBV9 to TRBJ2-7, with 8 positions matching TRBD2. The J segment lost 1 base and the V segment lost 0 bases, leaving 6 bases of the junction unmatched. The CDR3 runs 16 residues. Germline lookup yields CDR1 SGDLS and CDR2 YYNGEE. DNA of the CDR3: TGTGCCAGCAGCGTAGGGGCGGGAGGAAGATCCTACGAGCAGTACTTC. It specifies CASSVGAGGRSYEQYF.

The CDR3 region is CASSQAGTSGTDTQYF. The CDR3, as DNA: TGCGCCAGCAGCCAAGCCGGGACTAGCGGCACAGATACGCAGTATTTT. This chain joins TRBV4-3 and TRBJ2-3, with 10 bases identical to TRBD2. The CDR3 loop spans 16 amino acids. The J segment lost 1 base and the V segment lost 1 base, leaving 2 bases of the junction unmatched. Per germline, CDR1 LGHNA and CDR2 YSLEER.

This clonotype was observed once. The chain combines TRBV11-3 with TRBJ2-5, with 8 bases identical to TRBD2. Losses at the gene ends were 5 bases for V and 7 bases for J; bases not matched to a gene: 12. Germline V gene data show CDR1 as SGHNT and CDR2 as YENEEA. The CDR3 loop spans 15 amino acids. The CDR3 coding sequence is TGTGCCAGCAGCACCCTAGCGGGCGGTCGTTTGACCCAGTACTTC. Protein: CASSTLAGGRLTQYF.

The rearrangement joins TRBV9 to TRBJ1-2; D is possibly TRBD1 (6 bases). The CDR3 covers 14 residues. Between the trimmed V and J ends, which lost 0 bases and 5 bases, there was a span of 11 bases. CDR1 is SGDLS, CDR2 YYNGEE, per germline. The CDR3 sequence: CASSVAGDTYGYTF. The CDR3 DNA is TGTGCCAGCAGCGTAGCTGGGGACACTTATGGCTACACCTTC.

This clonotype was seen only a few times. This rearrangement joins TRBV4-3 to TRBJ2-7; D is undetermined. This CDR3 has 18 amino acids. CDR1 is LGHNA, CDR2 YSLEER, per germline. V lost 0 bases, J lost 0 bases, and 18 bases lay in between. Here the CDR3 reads CASSQDVSSSRSSYEQYF. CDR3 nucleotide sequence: TGCGCCAGCAGCCAAGATGTTTCCAGCTCGAGGAGCTCCTACGAGCAGTACTTC.

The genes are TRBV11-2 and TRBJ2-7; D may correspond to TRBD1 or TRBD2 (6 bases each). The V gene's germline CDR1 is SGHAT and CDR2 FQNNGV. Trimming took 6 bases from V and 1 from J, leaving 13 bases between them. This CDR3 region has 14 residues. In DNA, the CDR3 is TGTGCCAGCAGACAGGGACTGAAATCCTACGAGCAGTACTTC. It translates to CASRQGLKSYEQYF. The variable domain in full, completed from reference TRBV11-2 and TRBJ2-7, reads EAGVAQSPRYKIIEKRQSVAFWCNPISGHATLYWYQQILGQGPKLLIQFQNNGVVDDSQLPKDRFSAERLKGVDSTLKIQPAKLEDSAVYLCASRQGLKSYEQYFGPGTRLTVT.

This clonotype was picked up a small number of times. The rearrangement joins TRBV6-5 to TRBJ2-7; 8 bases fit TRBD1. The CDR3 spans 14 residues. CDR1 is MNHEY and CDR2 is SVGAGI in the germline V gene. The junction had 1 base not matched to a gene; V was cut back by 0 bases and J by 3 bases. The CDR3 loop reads CASSYSGTGYEQYF. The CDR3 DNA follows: TGTGCCAGCAGTTACTCCGGGACAGGCTACGAGCAGTACTTC.

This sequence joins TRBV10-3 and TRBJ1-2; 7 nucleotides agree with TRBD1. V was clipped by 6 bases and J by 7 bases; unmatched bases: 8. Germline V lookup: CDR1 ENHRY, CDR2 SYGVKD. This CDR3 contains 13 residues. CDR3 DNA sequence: TGTGCCATCAGATCCGACAGGGTCGGTGGCTACACCTTC. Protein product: CAIRSDRVGGYTF.

In DNA form, the CDR3 reads TGCAGTGCTAGTAAGACAGGGGACCTTAACTATGGCTACACCTTC. Its protein is CSASKTGDLNYGYTF. The rearrangement links TRBV20-1 to TRBJ1-2; TRBD1 agrees at 8 bases. Germline CDR1 reads DFQATT; CDR2 reads SNEGSKA (reference sequence). J lost 1 base, V lost 3 bases, and 7 bases had no gene match. This CDR3 comprises 15 residues.

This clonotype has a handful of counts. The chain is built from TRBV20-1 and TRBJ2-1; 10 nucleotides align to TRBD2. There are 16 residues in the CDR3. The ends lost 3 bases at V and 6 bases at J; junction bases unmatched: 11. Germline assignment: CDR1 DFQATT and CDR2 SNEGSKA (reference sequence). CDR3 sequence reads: CSASPRASGSGNEQFF. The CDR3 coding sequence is TGCAGTGCTAGTCCCAGGGCTAGCGGGAGTGGCAATGAGCAGTTCTTC.

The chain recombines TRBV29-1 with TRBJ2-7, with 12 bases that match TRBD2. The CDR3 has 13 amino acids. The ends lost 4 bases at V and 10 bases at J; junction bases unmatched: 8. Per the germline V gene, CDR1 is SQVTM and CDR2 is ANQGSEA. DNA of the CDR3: TGCAGCGTTGCCCTAGCGGGAGGGCCATTTCAGTACTTC. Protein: CSVALAGGPFQYF.

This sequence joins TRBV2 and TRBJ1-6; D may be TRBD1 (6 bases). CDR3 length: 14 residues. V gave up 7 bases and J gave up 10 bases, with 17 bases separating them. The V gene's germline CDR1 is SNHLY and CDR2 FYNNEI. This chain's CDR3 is CASTPTGRGSPLHF. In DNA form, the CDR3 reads TGTGCCAGCACCCCTACAGGGCGCGGGTCACCCCTCCACTTT.

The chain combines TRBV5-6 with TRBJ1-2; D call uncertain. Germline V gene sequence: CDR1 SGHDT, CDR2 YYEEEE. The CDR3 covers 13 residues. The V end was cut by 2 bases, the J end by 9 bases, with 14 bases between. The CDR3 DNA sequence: TGTGCCAGCAGCTTCGACTCCCGGGAGAGCTACACCTTC. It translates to CASSFDSRESYTF.

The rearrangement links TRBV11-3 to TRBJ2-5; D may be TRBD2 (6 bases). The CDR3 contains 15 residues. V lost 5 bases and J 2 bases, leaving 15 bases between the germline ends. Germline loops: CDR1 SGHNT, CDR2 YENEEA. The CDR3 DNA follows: TGTGCCAGCAGCGCCCCGGGGGTTGAACAAGAGACCCAGTACTTC. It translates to CASSAPGVEQETQYF.

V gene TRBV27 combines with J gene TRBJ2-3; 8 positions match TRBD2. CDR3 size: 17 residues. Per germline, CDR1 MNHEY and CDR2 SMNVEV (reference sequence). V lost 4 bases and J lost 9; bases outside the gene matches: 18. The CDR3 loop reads CASSSLQAGAGPKTQYF. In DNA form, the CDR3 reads TGTGCCAGCAGTTCCCTCCAAGCGGGAGCTGGGCCTAAGACGCAGTATTTT.

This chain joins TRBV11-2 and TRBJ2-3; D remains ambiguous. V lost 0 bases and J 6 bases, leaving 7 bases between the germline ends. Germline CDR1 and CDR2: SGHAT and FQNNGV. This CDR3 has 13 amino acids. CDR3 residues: CASSLDPGDTQYF. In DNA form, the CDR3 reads TGTGCCAGCAGCTTAGATCCAGGTGATACGCAGTATTTT.